The present TCR beta chain was sequenced within a study of cytomegalovirus exposure and HLA in healthy donors (dated by TCRdb to about 2017). Regarding the research as a whole: An earlier analysis of several hundred of the donors reported 250 to 350 Gb of sequence data and about 120 million unique TCR beta sequences obtained from roughly 180 million T cells. An early release covering 550 to 700 HLA-typed donors comprised 250 to 350 gigabases of sequencing data and around 80 million unique TCR sequences. Of the approximately 370 genotyped donors, approximately 80% were placed in the genetic ancestry cluster associated with self-reported Caucasian donors. The aim of the study was to test whether cataloging public T cell receptors could identify signatures of past pathogen exposure. The study profiled the T cell repertoires of some 610 subjects by immunosequencing and related them to cytomegalovirus serostatus. Along with the roughly 670-subject first cohort, a separate validation cohort of around 110 different subjects was used. To predict cytomegalovirus infection status, the study combined high-throughput TCR immunosequencing, statistical association of individual TCRs with disease status, and machine learning. A later analysis re-examined previously published TCR beta repertoires from more than 650 donors and added high-resolution HLA genotyping to investigate patterns of TCR occurrence. The later analysis used no new phenotypic data to find candidate immune exposures, relying instead on TCR beta sequences and their occurrence across donors. An earlier analysis of fewer than 700 of the donors applied high-throughput TCR beta sequencing to assess whether each TCR beta V gene segment acted as functional or pseudogenic. Donor age, sex, ethnicity and CMV serostatus were compiled together with the repertoire data. In a later genetic analysis, genome-wide SNP genotypes for about three fifths of the 666 donors were used, and that subset was treated as a discovery cohort. All discovery cohort repertoires had been generated using a single sequencing platform. Both class I and class II loci were covered by HLA typing, at four-digit resolution. The number of donors typed differed by locus, with about 629-640 for A, B, C, DRB1 and DQB1, approximately 500 for DQA1, approximately 570 for DPA1, and some 440 for DPB1. Roughly 5 DR-DQ haplotypes were handled as single units for association and clustering, since linkage in the cohort was strong. On average, over 200,000 unique TCR beta nucleotide sequences were sequenced per donor among about 400 genotyped donors of the cohort, with roughly 18% of those sequences being non-productive.

Results and caveats for the whole study, not just this receptor: A total of roughly 160 TCR beta chains were listed by the study as associated with cytomegalovirus. Correlated functional status among segregating V segments might reflect linkage disequilibrium, but an unknown experimental factor could not be ruled out. In a later analysis, 15,000 to 20,000 TCR beta sequences were associated with specific HLA alleles at a false discovery rate of 0.05. Compared with equally common non-associated chains, HLA-associated TCR beta chains in a later analysis were more clonally expanded and had lower generation probabilities. Because HLA typing was missing for some donors at each locus, association tests included only the typed subset. According to a later analysis, TCR association rates differed among HLA loci, with DRB1 alleles showing the most associated TCRs and HLA-C alleles showing the fewest. The classifier was reported to diagnose cytomegalovirus status with high specificity and sensitivity in both the original cohort and the validation cohort. The 87-base-pair reads could not distinguish some IMGT-functional V segments, including TRBV6-2 and TRBV6-3, so those segments were excluded. Because counts were too low, around 18 rarely observed V segments, including chromosome 9 orphons, were left out of the earlier analysis of 587 of the donors. This cohort had only TCR beta chains sequenced, and the lack of alpha or paired-chain data limited which features could be detected. It was suggested by the authors that the approach could potentially be generalized to other disease states and immunological phenotypes. In an earlier analysis of 587 of the donors, most TCR beta V segments appeared in productive rearrangements about 87% or about 30% of the time, broadly matching IMGT annotations. Immune exposure information for the cohort was limited to CMV serostatus. A further reported finding was that TCR beta sequences accurately predicted the HLA-A and HLA-B alleles for most subjects in the first cohort. According to a later analysis, most CMV-associated TCR beta chains appeared to be HLA-restricted, and the HLA associations seemed to be driven largely by CMV exposure. In vitro tests confirmed that a few of the cytomegalovirus-associated TCR beta chains recognize cytomegalovirus antigens. Presence/absence analyses assumed roughly uniform sequencing depth across donors, an assumption that may not hold. Several of the top co-occurrence clusters appeared to be linked to parvovirus B19, influenza, CMV and Epstein-Barr virus, according to a later analysis. A later genetic analysis associated a missense DCLRE1C variant with V-gene and J-gene trimming of TCR beta chains, and an independent cohort replicated the association. The sequencing pipeline was judged likely to have produced a cluster of highly shared sequence variants as a technical artifact. Compared with the approximately 670-donor mean, donors in an Asian-associated ancestry cluster had fewer N-insertions in productive TCRs, according to a later genetic analysis. While some public TCRs were present in many individuals, most TCR sequences turned up only very rarely across donors. Strong co-occurrence of HLA alleles, especially DR and DQ, made assigning TCR associations to individual alleles difficult.

The library came from the immunoSEQ multiplex PCR assay. The multiplex PCR relied on a mix of 60 forward primers for TCR Vbeta segments and 13 reverse primers for TCR Jbeta segments. A multiplex PCR assay on genomic DNA amplified the CDR3 region of rearranged TCR beta genes. On the Illumina HiSeq System, the amplified TCR beta libraries were sequenced as 87-base-pair reads. In the authors' own workflow: A later analysis counted tens of millions of unique TCR beta chains across the 600 to 850 repertoires, and approximately 11 million of these chains were shared by at least two donors. To remove PCR and sequencing errors, raw reads were error-corrected and collapsed into unique sequences using a nearest-neighbor algorithm that merged closely related sequences. To assign V, D and J gene segments, CDR3 sequences were aligned to IMGT reference sequences. For a sequence to be retained, at least a six-nucleotide match to both a V gene segment and a J gene segment was required. Rearrangements were called productive when the CDR3 lacked stop codons and stayed in frame with V and J; all others were non-productive. CDR3 was defined according to IMGT convention as the region running from the second conserved V-encoded cysteine to the conserved J-encoded phenylalanine. In an earlier analysis of 550 to 650 of the donors, sequences lacking an unambiguous match to a single V gene segment were excluded. In an earlier analysis of 587 of the donors, V segments were called functional above 56.7% productive rearrangements and were called segregating when the between-donor standard deviation exceeded 5%. A statistical classification framework was developed to diagnose cytomegalovirus status using the catalog of TCR beta chain sequences. In a later analysis, TCR nucleotide sequences were compared against IMGT/GENE-DB human TR gene sequences so that V and J genes could be assigned. A later analysis assigned CDR3 sequences and most-parsimonious VDJ recombination scenarios with the TCRdist pipeline. In a later analysis, every TCR beta chain was defined by the combination of its CDR3 amino acid sequence and its V-gene family, and reads without a unique V-gene family were dropped. A later analysis removed 450 to 600 highly shared, low-generation-probability nucleotide sequences to deal with suspected cross-contamination and a sequencing artifact. In a later analysis, a clonal expansion index was calculated for each public chain from normalized within-repertoire ranks of inferred template counts. In a later analysis, generation probabilities were computed using a VDJ recombination model fitted to out-of-frame rearrangements, and the results were checked against IGoR. In a later analysis, TCR-TCR, TCR-HLA and TCR-CMV co-occurrence was scored with hypergeometric tests, and a repertoire-size bias correction was applied to TCR pairs. To estimate false discovery rates, a later analysis permuted the HLA or CMV assignments 20 times. In a later analysis, co-occurring TCRs were grouped using DBSCAN, and TCRdist sequence similarity was added for clustering within HLA-allele-positive subsets. Co-occurrence clustering excluded repertoires with fewer than 30,000 or more than 120,000 public chains, plus five with anomalous nucleotide sharing. The table comes from immuneACCESS by way of TCRdb, which keeps in-frame sequences with V and J called. Part of the clones is missing from these tables; in studies checked, under half for an unresolved V gene and the rest for unknown reasons. V, J and clone size derive from that table, while D and trimming were established from the DNA sequence. The sample's records list 100,000 to 150,000 clones. In total, the top ten clones hold 1.6% of the sample.

The germline V gene yields SQVTM for CDR1 and ANQGSEA for CDR2. For this chain, trimming is 7 bases at the V end and 3 bases at the J end, and the number of junction bases without a gene match is 8. The CDR3 spans 13 residues, from the cysteine through the phenylalanine. The DNA shown is the 39-base CDR3, in frame from base 1. With respect to this clone: Its target antigen remains unknown.

The cohort comprised fewer than 700 healthy bone marrow donors. At the time of sampling, all cohort members were nominally healthy, though unrecorded immune exposures were likely present. The donor was CMV seropositive and was included in the group of 300 or so seropositive cohort members. A peripheral blood sample was collected from each donor, and TCR beta sequencing was performed on peripheral blood mononuclear cells. The Qiagen DNeasy Blood Extraction Kit was used to extract genomic DNA from the blood cell samples. Source material: PBMCs. Recombination linked TRBV29-1 to TRBJ1-2; the central 7 bases match TRBD1. This TCR was sampled from a woman aged 35 to 49 in good health and CMV-seropositive. The nucleotides are TGCAGCGGCGGAACAGGGGTTGACTATGGCTACACCTTC. Translated, it gives CSGGTGVDYGYTF.